This T cell receptor beta chain was profiled in a study of blood T cell repertoires in COVID-19. Study in general: Samples of COVID-19 (acute and convalescent) were obtained from the United States, Italy and Spain. The analysed material was cDNA or gDNA that came from T cells, B-cell-depleted T cells, or PBMCs.

The V gene lost 7 bases and the J gene lost 7 bases, with 11 bases spanning the gap. The V gene's germline CDR1 is MDHEN and CDR2 SYDVKM. The CDR3 is 13 residues long. In the original workflow: Nucleated cell counts were estimated from reference gene primer amplification. Using immunoSEQ multiplex PCR, the repertoire was profiled, and TCRdb retains in-frame clones only, with some absent. D and trimming were read from the DNA, whereas the V and J calls and clone size are those reported in that table. The sample has roughly 71,000 clones; less than 85% are singletons. This clone has more than one count but fewer than ten.

Sequencing was performed on peripheral blood. The chain recombines TRBV28 with TRBJ1-6; D unclear. The sequence was collected from a woman aged 80 or over with acute or convalescent COVID-19. CDR3 in amino acids: CASTLSGNSPLHF. In nucleotides, the CDR3 is TGTGCCAGCACCCTCAGTGGCAATTCACCCCTCCACTTT.